The 16 T cell receptor beta chains below come from one sample, sequenced in a study of neoadjuvant anti-PD-1 for oral cavity cancer. Method: immunoSEQ multiplex PCR; TCRdb's copy keeps in-frame clones and lacks some. The sample gives 5,500 to 8,000 clones, about 74% of which show up once; approximately 2.6% is in the top ten. This material consisted of PBMCs, taken before nivolumab (anti-PD-1) treatment. The receptors shown here come from a person aged 35-79 years with oral cavity squamous cell carcinoma.

This sequence joins TRBV7-2 and TRBJ2-2, with 7 bases aligning to TRBD1. There are 15 residues in the CDR3. CDR1 and CDR2 (germline): SGHTA, FQGNSA. The junction had 8 bases not matched to a gene; V was cut back by 5 bases and J by 5 bases. CDR3 residues: CASSPRNRGTGELFF. CDR3 coding DNA: TGTGCCAGCAGCCCCCGTAACAGGGGAACCGGGGAGCTGTTTTTT.

This chain links TRBV6-5 with TRBJ2-7; D perhaps matches TRBD2 (7 bases). V was trimmed by 6 bases and J by 5 bases, leaving 17 bases between them. The CDR3 extends over 14 amino acids. Per the germline V gene, CDR1 is MNHEY and CDR2 is SVGAGI. The CDR3 spells CASSSRGGTDEQYF. DNA for the CDR3: TGTGCCAGCAGCTCGAGGGGGGGCACGGACGAGCAGTACTTC.

The chain combines TRBV2 with TRBJ2-5, with a weak D call TRBD1 (7 bases). Germline V gene sequence: CDR1 SNHLY, CDR2 FYNNEI. Trimming shortened V by 5 bases and J by 4 bases, and 17 bases separated the two germline ends. The CDR3 consists of 15 residues. CDR3 nucleotides: TGTGCCAGCAGTCCCAGGGCAGGGGGAGGAGAGACCCAGTACTTC. Protein: CASSPRAGGGETQYF.

V is TRBV6-5 and J is TRBJ2-7, with 7 bases matching TRBD1. Trimming at V came to 6 bases and at J to 2 bases, leaving 7 bases not matched to a gene. This CDR3 comprises 14 residues. CDR1 is MNHEY and CDR2 is SVGAGI in the germline V gene. The CDR3 loop reads CASRPGQRTYEQYF. The CDR3 coding sequence is TGTGCCAGCAGGCCGGGACAGCGGACCTACGAGCAGTACTTC.

This chain connects TRBV7-2 to TRBJ1-5; tentatively, D is TRBD1 (6 bases). CDR3 length equals 15 residues. From germline, CDR1 is SGHTA and CDR2 FQGNSA. The ends were cut back, 1 base at V and 3 bases at J, with 10 bases in the middle. The CDR3 sequence is CASSLGDISNQPQHF. CDR3 sequence (DNA): TGTGCCAGCAGCTTAGGGGACATCTCCAATCAGCCCCAGCATTTT.

The CDR3 spells CASSSDDRAEAFF. CDR3 in DNA: TGCGCCAGCAGCTCAGATGACAGGGCTGAAGCTTTCTTT. This chain joins TRBV5-1 and TRBJ1-1; 7 nucleotides agree with TRBD1. Losses at the gene ends were 3 bases for V and 6 bases for J; bases not matched to a gene: 5. The CDR3 is 13 amino acids. The germline V gene encodes CDR1 SGHRS and CDR2 YFSETQ.

V gene TRBV5-1 combines with J gene TRBJ2-7; D uncertain. CDR1 and CDR2 from the germline V gene are SGHRS and YFSETQ. The CDR3 contains 13 residues. Trimming stripped 0 bases from V and 2 bases from J, with 6 bases between. DNA for the CDR3: TGCGCCAGCAGCTTGGAATCTACCTACGAGCAGTACTTC. Translated, it gives CASSLESTYEQYF.

This chain uses TRBV7-3 with TRBJ2-1, with TRBD1 identical over 8 bases. This CDR3 contains 16 residues. V shed 5 bases and J 2 bases; nucleotides not matched to a gene: 8. Germline V gives CDR1 SGHTA, CDR2 FQGTGA. The CDR3 sequence is CASSTLTGATYNEQFF. The CDR3 DNA follows: TGTGCCAGCAGCACCCTGACAGGGGCAACCTACAATGAGCAGTTCTTC.

This chain uses TRBV5-8 with TRBJ1-1; no definite D call. Trimming took 4 bases from V and 8 from J, leaving 21 bases between them. CDR3 length: 15 amino acids. Per germline, CDR1 SGHTS and CDR2 YDEGEE. The CDR3 DNA reads as TGTGCCAGCAGCCTCACAGACGGACTCGTGATGGAAGCTTTCTTT. This codes for CASSLTDGLVMEAFF.

The chain combines TRBV13 with TRBJ2-1; TRBD2 matches 7 bases. Trimming removed 5 bases from V and 1 base from J; junction bases left unmatched: 11. This CDR3 has 17 amino acids. Looked up from germline, CDR1 is PRHDT and CDR2 is FYEKMQ (reference sequence). Written as DNA, the CDR3 is TGTGCCAGCAGCCCGAGCGGGACTGGGCGATCCTACAATGAGCAGTTCTTC. Its translation is CASSPSGTGRSYNEQFF.

The CDR3 here is CSVVGQTNTEAFF. The CDR3 DNA reads as TGCAGCGTTGTCGGACAAACGAACACTGAAGCTTTCTTT. The chain links TRBV29-1 to TRBJ1-1; possibly TRBD1 for D (5 bases). This CDR3 is 13 amino acids long. Trimming stripped 4 bases from V and 1 base from J, with 10 bases between. Germline loops: CDR1 SQVTM, CDR2 ANQGSEA.

V is TRBV12-1 and J is TRBJ1-5. TRBV12-1 constitutes a pseudogene. The CDR3 is made up of 14 amino acids. The CDR3 nucleotides read TGTGCCAGCAGCTTTGCAACGGGGTATCAGCCCCAGCATTTT. Translation gives CASSFATGYQPQHF.

This clone showed up just once. The chain uses TRBV4-2 and TRBJ1-5; D call uncertain. Germline V CDR1 and CDR2: LGHNA, YNFKEQ. This CDR3 is 13 amino acids long. Deletions cut 0 bases from V and 8 bases from J, with 8 bases between. CDR3 in amino acids: CASSQDWTKPQHF. CDR3 nucleotides: TGTGCCAGCAGCCAAGACTGGACGAAGCCCCAGCATTTT.

The V and J genes are TRBV27 and TRBJ1-5; D is possibly TRBD1 (5 bases). CDR3 size: 16 residues. Germline V gene data show CDR1 as MNHEY and CDR2 as SMNVEV (reference sequence). V was trimmed by 6 bases and J by 5 bases, leaving 20 bases between them. CDR3 loop: CASRGEKAGYDQPQHF. The CDR3 DNA follows: TGTGCCAGCAGGGGTGAGAAAGCAGGGTACGATCAGCCCCAGCATTTT.

This clone appeared once. CDR3 sequence reads: CASSLSPGHNEQFF. In DNA form, the CDR3 reads TGTGCCAGCAGCTTATCGCCGGGCCACAATGAGCAGTTCTTC. The chain has TRBV7-3 and TRBJ2-1; D is unresolved. Germline CDR1 and CDR2: SGHTA and FQGTGA. This CDR3 contains 14 residues. V was trimmed by 2 bases and J by 5 bases, leaving 10 bases between them.

The chain has TRBV4-1 and TRBJ2-6; 8 bases agree with TRBD1. Germline V CDR1 and CDR2: MGHRA, YSYEKL. The CDR3 is 17 amino acids. V lost 3 bases and J lost 0; bases outside the gene matches: 4. CDR3 bases: TGCGCCAGCAGCCACCGGGACAGGAACTCTGGGGCCAACGTCCTGACTTTC. Amino acid sequence: CASSHRDRNSGANVLTF.